These 25 T cell receptor beta chains share one sample of origin, sequenced in a study of T-cell reconstitution after alpha-beta-depleted transplantation in children. The TCRbeta library was prepared with unique molecular identifiers. TCRdb re-analysed the PCR reads in MiXCR, keeping a single row per CDR3 protein. Altogether about 510,000 distinct CDR3 sequences are present, about an eighth being singletons, with the ten largest covering 12% to 15%. Specimen: PBMCs, mostly from graft donor cells, collected 180 days after TCRalphabeta/CD19-depleted stem cell transplant. The receptor source for this set is a female patient between 2 and 10 years old who had a stem cell transplant for aplastic anemia, so the T cells may come from the graft donor.

This clonotype appeared a few times. V is TRBV4-3 and J is TRBJ1-4; no firm D call. With 2 bases removed from V and 8 bases from J, the gap between germline ends came to 12 bases. This CDR3 is 14 amino acids long. The germline gives CDR1 LGHNA, CDR2 YSLEER. The CDR3, as DNA: TGCGCCAGCAGCCAAACCCGGGGAGAAGAAAAACTGTTTTTT. It codes for CASSQTRGEEKLFF.

The chain is built from TRBV28 and TRBJ2-6; D is perhaps TRBD2 (5 bases). Deletions cut 6 bases from V and 3 bases from J, with 18 bases between. The germline gives CDR1 MDHEN, CDR2 SYDVKM. The CDR3 is 17 amino acids. The CDR3 DNA reads as TGTGCCAGCAGGCTAGCTGGAGGAGTATATGGGGCCAACGTCCTGACTTTC. It specifies CASRLAGGVYGANVLTF. Full variable domain (outside the CDR3, taken from reference TRBV28 and TRBJ2-6): DVKVTQSSRYLVKRTGEKVFLECVQDMDHENMFWYRQDPGLGLRLIYFSYDVKMKEKGDIPEGYSVSREKKERFSLILESASTNQTSMYLCASRLAGGVYGANVLTFGAGSRLTVL.

This clonotype was detected many times. The chain combines TRBV12-3 or TRBV12-4 with TRBJ1-6; 7 nucleotides line up with TRBD1. There are 16 residues in the CDR3. With V trimmed by 3 bases and J by 0 bases, 2 bases remained unmatched. CDR3 sequence (DNA): TGTGCCAGCAGTTTCCAGGGGGTCTCCTATAATTCACCCCTCCACTTT. It encodes CASSFQGVSYNSPLHF.

This clonotype was counted only a few times. The J gene is TRBJ2-7, the V gene TRBV5-6; D remains unclear. The CDR3 runs 12 residues. Germline V gene sequence: CDR1 SGHDT, CDR2 YYEEEE. V was cut by 1 base and J by 3 bases, with 5 bases left in between. CDR3 sequence reads: CASSLRSYEQYV. CDR3 bases: TGTGCCAGCAGCTTGAGGAGCTACGAGCAGTACGTC.

This chain uses TRBV3-1 with TRBJ2-7, with 10 bases aligning to TRBD1. Germline V gene lookup returns CDR1 LGHDT and CDR2 YNNKEL (reference sequence). This CDR3 has 16 amino acids. V lost 6 bases, J lost 2 bases, and 10 bases stayed unmatched. The CDR3 bases are TGTGCCAGCAGAGGGACAGGGGTTAACGGTCCCTACGAGCAGTACTTC. Amino acid sequence: CASRGTGVNGPYEQYF.

The chain joins TRBV7-8 to TRBJ1-5; 7 nucleotides match TRBD1. CDR1 is SGHVS and CDR2 is FQNEAQ in the germline V gene. Trimming removed 5 bases from V and 4 bases from J; junction bases left unmatched: 11. The CDR3 sequence is 16 residues long. For the CDR3, the DNA is TGTGCCAGCAGCGCCCACAGGGGAGCTGTTAATCAGCCCCAGCATTTT. This encodes CASSAHRGAVNQPQHF.

This clonotype was recorded a few times. The chain couples TRBV25-1 to TRBJ1-2; D remains unclear. The germline gives CDR1 MGHDK, CDR2 SYGVNS. CDR3 length: 14 residues. Trimming stripped 2 bases from V and 4 bases from J, with 11 bases between. CDR3 region: CASSEGIGSYGYTF. Written as DNA, the CDR3 is TGTGCCAGCAGTGAAGGTATCGGTTCCTATGGCTACACCTTC.

This clonotype was recorded a few times. This sequence joins TRBV27 and TRBJ2-1; possibly TRBD2 for D (5 bases). Germline CDR1 is MNHEY and CDR2 is SMNVEV (reference sequence). V dropped 7 bases and J dropped 2 bases, with 18 bases sitting between them. This CDR3 is 16 amino acids long. DNA of the CDR3: TGTGCCAGCACCCTTCTAGCCATAGGTCCCTACAATGAGCAGTTCTTC. Residues: CASTLLAIGPYNEQFF.

The V and J genes are TRBV29-1 and TRBJ2-1; no reliable D call. CDR3 length: 16 residues. The V and J ends lost 2 bases and 2 bases respectively, with 16 bases between them. The V gene's germline CDR1 is SQVTM and CDR2 ANQGSEA. The CDR3 DNA is TGCAGCGTTGAAAGGCAGACTGCCAGTACCTACAATGAGCAGTTCTTC. Translating it yields CSVERQTASTYNEQFF.

This clonotype was recorded a few times. The rearrangement uses TRBV18 and TRBJ1-1; D might be TRBD1 (6 bases). Germline lookup yields CDR1 KGHSH and CDR2 LQKENI. This CDR3 has 13 amino acids. Trimming shortened V by 6 bases and J by 3 bases, and 11 bases separated the two germline ends. The CDR3 here is CASSGGQDTEAFF. In DNA, the CDR3 is TGTGCCAGCTCGGGGGGCCAGGACACTGAAGCTTTCTTT.

This clonotype was counted between two and nine times. The genes are TRBV6-1 and TRBJ2-1; 7 nucleotides align to TRBD1. With V trimmed by 4 bases and J by 4 bases, 4 bases remained unmatched. CDR1 and CDR2 (germline): MNHNS, SASEGT. The CDR3 totals 14 residues. Here the CDR3 reads CASSATGPYNEQFF. CDR3 coding DNA: TGTGCCAGCAGTGCGACAGGGCCTTACAATGAGCAGTTCTTC.

This clonotype appeared a few times. This sequence joins TRBV28 and TRBJ2-1; TRBD2 agrees at 12 bases. CDR3 length: 20 residues. The germline gives CDR1 MDHEN, CDR2 SYDVKM. V trimming: 6 bases; J trimming: 3 bases; junction bases outside the gene matches: 18. The CDR3 sequence: CASRPHDWLAGGTFYNEQFF. The CDR3 DNA follows: TGTGCCAGCAGACCACATGATTGGCTAGCGGGAGGGACTTTCTACAATGAGCAGTTCTTC.

This clonotype appeared many times. This chain connects TRBV6-5 to TRBJ1-1, with 8 bases that match TRBD1. The germline V gene encodes CDR1 MNHEY and CDR2 SVGAGI. The CDR3 extends over 11 amino acids. Unmatched junction bases numbered 1, after V lost 5 bases and J lost 8 bases. DNA of the CDR3: TGTGCCAGCAGTGGGACAGGAGAAGCTTTCTTT. It translates to CASSGTGEAFF.

This clonotype appeared a few times. This chain joins TRBV11-1 and TRBJ2-6; D is perhaps TRBD1 (5 bases). Germline CDR1 SGHAT, CDR2 FQDESV (reference sequence). V was trimmed by 5 bases and J by 0 bases, leaving 23 bases between them. The CDR3 has 20 amino acids. CDR3 nucleotides: TGTGCCAGCAGCCCCAAAGGAGCAGGGCAACCCCCCTCTGGGGCCAACGTCCTGACTTTC. Translating it yields CASSPKGAGQPPSGANVLTF.

This clonotype was seen only a few times. The chain links TRBV5-1 to TRBJ2-1, with unresolved D. The V gene's germline CDR1 is SGHRS and CDR2 YFSETQ. The ends were cut back, 3 bases at V and 7 bases at J, with 14 bases in the middle. The CDR3 spans 14 residues. The CDR3 nucleotides read TGCGCCAGCAGCTGGGAAATGCGCCCTAATGAGCAGTTCTTC. Amino acid sequence: CASSWEMRPNEQFF. The full variable domain, with the rest looked up from reference TRBV5-1 and TRBJ2-1, is KAGVTQTPRYLIKTRGQQVTLSCSPISGHRSVSWYQQTPGQGLQFLFEYFSETQRNKGNFPGRFSGRQFSNSRSEMNVSTLELGDSALYLCASSWEMRPNEQFFGPGTRLTVL.

The J gene is TRBJ2-7, the V gene TRBV10-3; D is ambiguous. This CDR3 region has 12 residues. Trimming took off 10 bases at V and 3 bases at J, with 13 bases between the two ends. Looked up from germline, CDR1 is ENHRY and CDR2 is SYGVKD. DNA for the CDR3: TGTGCCAATAGCCCTGGGCTCTACGAGCAGTACTTC. Amino acid sequence: CANSPGLYEQYF.

This clonotype was seen only a few times. This chain links TRBV29-1 with TRBJ2-1; 8 bases line up with TRBD2. Trimming removed 6 bases from V and 6 bases from J; junction bases left unmatched: 10. CDR1 and CDR2 from the germline V gene are SQVTM and ANQGSEA. The CDR3 runs 14 residues. CDR3 region: CSVGFGRAGNEQFF. Written as DNA, the CDR3 is TGCAGCGTCGGCTTCGGGAGGGCCGGCAATGAGCAGTTCTTC.

The chain recombines TRBV25-1 with TRBJ1-4; D ambiguous. Trimming cost V 4 bases and J 2 bases, with 11 bases left between them. CDR1 and CDR2 (germline): MGHDK, SYGVNS. The CDR3 has 15 amino acids. The CDR3, as DNA: TGTGCCAGCAGTGCTTTACGGCCGACTAATGAAAAACTGTTTTTT. Encoded protein: CASSALRPTNEKLFF.

This clonotype came up many times. The V call is TRBV28, the J call TRBJ2-5; D gene uncertain. Germline CDR1 is MDHEN and CDR2 is SYDVKM. Trimming shortened V by 6 bases and J by 4 bases, and 24 bases separated the two germline ends. The CDR3 covers 17 residues. The CDR3 protein is CASSTGGRAYASETQYF. In DNA form, the CDR3 reads TGTGCCAGCAGCACCGGCGGCCGGGCCTATGCTTCAGAGACCCAGTACTTC.

This clonotype was seen many times. The rearrangement joins TRBV15 to TRBJ1-1; unclear D gene. Trimming shortened V by 0 bases and J by 1 base, and 15 bases separated the two germline ends. The germline V gene encodes CDR1 LNHNV and CDR2 YYDKDF (reference sequence). The CDR3 is 17 amino acids. The CDR3 bases are TGTGCCACCAGCAGAGATGGAGTCACCCCGGGGAACACTGAAGCTTTCTTT. It is translated as CATSRDGVTPGNTEAFF.

This clonotype was picked up a small number of times. The V gene is TRBV6-1, the J gene TRBJ1-1, with D possibly being TRBD1 (5 bases). Germline V gives CDR1 MNHNS, CDR2 SASEGT. The CDR3 spans 17 residues. The V end lost 2 bases, the J end lost 0 bases, and 16 bases lay between the germline ends. The CDR3 DNA is TGTGCCAGCAGTGAACGGGTGGGGGTGGCGGTGAACACTGAAGCTTTCTTT. Translated, it gives CASSERVGVAVNTEAFF.

This rearrangement joins TRBV29-1 to TRBJ2-3; 8 nucleotides line up with TRBD1. The germline V gene encodes CDR1 SQVTM and CDR2 ANQGSEA. V lost 6 bases, J lost 3 bases, and 17 bases stayed unmatched. The CDR3 runs 17 residues. The CDR3 loop reads CSVPPPETGDGTDTQYF. The DNA for the CDR3 is TGCAGCGTCCCTCCCCCCGAGACAGGGGACGGAACAGATACGCAGTATTTT.

This clonotype was counted ten times or more. The chain uses TRBV5-1 and TRBJ2-2, with D maybe TRBD1 (6 bases). In germline, CDR1 is SGHRS, CDR2 YFSETQ. Between the trimmed V and J ends, which lost 4 bases and 6 bases, there was a span of 13 bases. This CDR3 is 14 amino acids long. The CDR3 reads CASSTGQLPGELFF. DNA of the CDR3: TGCGCCAGCAGCACAGGACAGTTGCCCGGGGAGCTGTTTTTT.

This clonotype was seen at least ten times. This chain uses TRBV6-1 with TRBJ2-1; perhaps TRBD2 as D (5 bases). The CDR3 runs to 14 residues. From germline, CDR1 is MNHNS and CDR2 SASEGT. V lost 6 bases and J lost 2, with 11 bases in between. The CDR3 DNA is TGTGCCAGCAGCCTTCGCGGGCCCTACAATGAGCAGTTCTTC. Translation gives CASSLRGPYNEQFF.

The chain employs TRBV3-1 and TRBJ2-5, with D uncertain. Looked up from germline, CDR1 is LGHDT and CDR2 is YNNKEL (reference sequence). The V end lost 1 base, the J end lost 5 bases, and 14 bases lay between the germline ends. The CDR3 is 15 residues long. CDR3 in amino acids: CASSQVFPSRETQYF. The CDR3 DNA reads TGTGCCAGCAGCCAAGTTTTCCCTAGTCGGGAGACCCAGTACTTC.